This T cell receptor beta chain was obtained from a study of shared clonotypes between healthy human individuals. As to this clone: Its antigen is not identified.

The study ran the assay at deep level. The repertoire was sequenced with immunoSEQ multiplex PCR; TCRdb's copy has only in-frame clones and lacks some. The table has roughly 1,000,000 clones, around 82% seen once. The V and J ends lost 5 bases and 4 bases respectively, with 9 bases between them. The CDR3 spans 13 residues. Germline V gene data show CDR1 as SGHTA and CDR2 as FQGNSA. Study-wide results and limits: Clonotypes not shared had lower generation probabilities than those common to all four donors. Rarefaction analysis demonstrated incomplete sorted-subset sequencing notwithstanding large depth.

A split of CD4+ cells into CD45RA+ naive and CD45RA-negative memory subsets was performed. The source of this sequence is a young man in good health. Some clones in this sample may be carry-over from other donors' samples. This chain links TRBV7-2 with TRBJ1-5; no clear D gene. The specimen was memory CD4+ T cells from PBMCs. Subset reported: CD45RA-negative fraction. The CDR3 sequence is CASSIPGNQPQHF. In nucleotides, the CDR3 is TGTGCCAGCAGCATTCCGGGGAATCAGCCCCAGCATTTT. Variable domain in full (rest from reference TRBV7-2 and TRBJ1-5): GAGVSQSPSNKVTEKGKDVELRCDPISGHTALYWYRQSLGQGLEFLIYFQGNSAPDKSGLPSDRFSAERTGGSVSTLTIQRTQQEDSAVYLCASSIPGNQPQHFGDGTRLSIL.